This T cell receptor beta chain was identified during a study of patients and donors after allogeneic stem cell transplantation. TCRdb reprocessed the RT-PCR reads with MiXCR, giving one entry per CDR3 protein. The profile covers 920,000 or so distinct CDR3 sequences, with roughly 18% appearing a single time and around 6% taken by the ten largest. Trimming took 6 bases from V and 3 from J; bases not matched to a gene: 6. There are 14 residues in the CDR3. The sample taken for sequencing was blood, either unsorted or a sorted T cell fraction (not recorded which). The V and J genes are TRBV12-3 or TRBV12-4 and TRBJ2-7; TRBD2 matches 9 bases. This sequence was found in a human donor who was either an allogeneic HSCT recipient or a stem cell or donor lymphocyte infusion donor (not recorded which). It is not recorded whose cells these are; they may come from a transplant donor. The CDR3 sequence: CASSLAGFDYEQYF. CDR3 in DNA: TGTGCCAGCAGCCTAGCGGGATTCGACTACGAGCAGTACTTC.